What follows describes a single T cell receptor (beta chain). Its antigen remains unknown. Distinct nucleotide sequences in the sample also encode this CDR3. These data come from a study of T cells in localized non-small cell lung cancer. Study findings and constraints: Adjacent lung was found to contain a median about 62 of the top 100 tumor clones.

TCRdb's table, derived via immunoSEQ multiplex PCR, lists solely in-frame clones and lacks some. This table has roughly 89,000 clones, roughly 88% appearing once. The CDR3 covers 17 residues. The sequence was collected from a woman between 35 and 70 years old with stage II squamous cell lung carcinoma. This sample comprised PBMCs, obtained before any cancer treatment. This chain connects TRBV21-1 to TRBJ2-5; the table calls TRBD1, which could not be checked here. TRBV21-1 is annotated as a pseudogene. The chain's CDR3 is CASSNLIRDRGQETQYF. CDR3 coding DNA: TGTGCCAGCAGCAACTTAATCCGGGACAGGGGACAAGAGACCCAGTACTTC.